The present entry profiles one TCR beta chain with its context. The data are from a study of blood T cell repertoires in COVID-19. About the study: Researchers got acute and convalescent COVID-19 samples from the United States, Italy and Spain. From T cells, B-cell-depleted T cells, or PBMCs came the material, which was cDNA or gDNA.

Methods used by the authors: Estimation of nucleated cell counts relied on the amplification of reference gene primers. TCRdb keeps only in-frame clones here, not all; method: immunoSEQ multiplex PCR. Clone size and the V and J calls come from that table; the DNA yielded D and trimming. The profile covers about 240,000 clones, with around 86% appearing a single time and roughly 2% taken by the ten largest. The receptor was isolated from a man aged 25 to 40 who had recovered from COVID-19. Sequencing was carried out using peripheral blood.

This CDR3 is CASSTGGFNQPQHF. The CDR3 coding sequence is TGTGCCAGCTCCACCGGAGGGTTCAATCAGCCCCAGCATTTT. The chain has TRBV18 and TRBJ1-5, with D hard to call. V lost 6 bases and J lost 3, with 12 bases in between. CDR1 is KGHSH, CDR2 LQKENI, per germline. The CDR3 consists of 14 residues.